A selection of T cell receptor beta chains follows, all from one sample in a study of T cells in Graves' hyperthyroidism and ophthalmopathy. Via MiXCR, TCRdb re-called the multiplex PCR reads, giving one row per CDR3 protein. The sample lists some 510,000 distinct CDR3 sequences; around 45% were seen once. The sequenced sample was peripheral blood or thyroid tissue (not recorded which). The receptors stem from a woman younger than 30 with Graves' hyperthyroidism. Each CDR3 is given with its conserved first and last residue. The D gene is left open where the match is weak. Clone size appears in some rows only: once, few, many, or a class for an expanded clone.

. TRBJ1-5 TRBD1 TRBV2 CASNRQGRAQPQHF TGTGCCAGCAACAGACAGGGGAGGGCTCAGCCCCAGCATTTT
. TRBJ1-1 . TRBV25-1 CASSGRSYTEAFF TGTGCCAGCAGTGGACGATCGTACACTGAAGCTTTCTTT
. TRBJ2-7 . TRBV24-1 CASTDMGYEQYF TGTGCCAGCACGGATATGGGCTACGAGCAGTACTTC
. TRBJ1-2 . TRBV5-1 CASSPWPGVGYTF TGCGCCAGCAGCCCCTGGCCAGGTGTCGGCTACACCTTC
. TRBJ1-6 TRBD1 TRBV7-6 CASRGRDRALHF TGTGCCAGCAGAGGAAGGGACAGGGCCCTCCACTTT
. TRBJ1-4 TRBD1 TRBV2 CASQQGANNEKLFF TGTGCCAGCCAGCAGGGGGCGAATAATGAAAAACTGTTTTTT
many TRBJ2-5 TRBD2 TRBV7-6 CASSPRAGARQETQYF TGTGCCAGCAGCCCCCGAGCGGGAGCACGGCAGGAGACCCAGTACTTC
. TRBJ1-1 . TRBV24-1 CATSLAGATEAFF TGTGCCACCAGTTTAGCAGGGGCGACTGAAGCTTTCTTT
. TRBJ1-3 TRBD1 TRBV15 CATSSDLTGAGNTIYF TGTGCCACCAGCAGCGACCTGACAGGGGCTGGAAACACCATATATTTT
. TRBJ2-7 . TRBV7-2 CASSIRGDLYEQYF TGTGCCAGCAGCATTAGGGGGGACCTGTACGAGCAGTACTTC
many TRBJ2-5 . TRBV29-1 CSVEVLTGRETQYF TGCAGCGTTGAAGTCCTGACAGGAAGGGAGACCCAGTACTTC
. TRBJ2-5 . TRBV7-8 CASSLALGGETQYF TGTGCCAGCAGCTTAGCTCTTGGTGGGGAGACCCAGTACTTC
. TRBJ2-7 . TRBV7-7 CASSLHSGEGHYEQYF TGTGCCAGCAGTCTACACTCGGGGGAAGGCCACTACGAGCAGTACTTC
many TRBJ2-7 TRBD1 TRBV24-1 CATSDTGQGSYEQYF TGTGCCACCAGTGACACGGGACAGGGGTCCTACGAGCAGTACTTC
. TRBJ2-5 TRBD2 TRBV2 CASTSGTSAETQYF TGTGCCAGCACTTCCGGGACTAGCGCGGAGACCCAGTACTTC
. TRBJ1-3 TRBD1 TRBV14 CASSQTGGNGNTIYF TGTGCCAGCAGCCAAACAGGGGGTAATGGAAACACCATATATTTT
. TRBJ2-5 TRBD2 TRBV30 CAWSVRSGTPQYF TGTGCCTGGAGTGTACGGAGCGGGACCCCCCAGTACTTC
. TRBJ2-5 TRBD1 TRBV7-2 CASSLVLEARGKTQYF TGTGCCAGCAGCTTAGTTCTTGAGGCCAGGGGGAAGACCCAGTACTTC
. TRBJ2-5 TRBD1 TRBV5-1 CAGSLPGQGRETQYF TGCGCCGGCAGCTTGCCCGGACAGGGACGAGAGACCCAGTACTTC
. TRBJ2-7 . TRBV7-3 CASSLTGRGYEQYF TGTGCCAGCAGCTTAACCGGGAGAGGCTACGAGCAGTACTTC
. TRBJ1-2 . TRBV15 CATSRTEVGAGYTF TGTGCCACCAGCAGGACTGAAGTAGGGGCTGGCTACACCTTC
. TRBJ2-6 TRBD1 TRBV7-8 CASSLGQGLNTEAF TGTGCCAGCAGCCTGGGACAGGGGTTGAACACTGAAGCTTTC
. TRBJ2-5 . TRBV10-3 CAISSVAGATQYF TGTGCCATCAGTTCTGTCGCAGGGGCGACCCAGTACTTC
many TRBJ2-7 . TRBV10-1 CASSDQVSEQYF TGCGCCAGCAGTGATCAAGTCAGCGAGCAGTACTTC
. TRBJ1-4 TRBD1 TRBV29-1 CSHGAGTVGEKLFF TGCAGTCATGGGGCCGGGACAGTGGGTGAAAAACTGTTTTTT
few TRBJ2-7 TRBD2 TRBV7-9 CASRLAGGAHEQYF TGTGCCAGCAGATTAGCGGGAGGAGCACACGAGCAGTACTTC
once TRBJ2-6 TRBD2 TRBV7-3 CASSPNAGGSGANVLTF TGTGCCAGCAGCCCCAATGCGGGGGGCTCTGGGGCCAACGTCCTGACTTTC
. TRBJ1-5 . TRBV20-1 CSATSWEGQPQHF TGCAGTGCTACTTCATGGGAGGGGCAGCCCCAGCATTTT
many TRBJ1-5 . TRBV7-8 CASSLVGGQPQHF TGTGCCAGCAGCTTAGTGGGGGGTCAGCCCCAGCATTTT
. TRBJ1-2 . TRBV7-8 CASSQDGENYGYTF TGCGCCAGCAGCCAAGATGGAGAAAACTATGGCTACACCTTC
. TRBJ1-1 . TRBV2 CASMSRRDTEAFF TGTGCCAGCATGTCGCGCAGGGACACTGAAGCTTTCTTT
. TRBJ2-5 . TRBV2 CAGAGWGAETQYF TGTGCCGGCGCGGGCTGGGGAGCAGAGACCCAGTACTTC
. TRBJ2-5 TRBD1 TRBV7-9 CASSLQGATQYF TGTGCCAGCAGCTTACAGGGGGCGACCCAGTACTTC
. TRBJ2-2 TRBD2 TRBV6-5 CASSYSSGGYTGELFF TGTGCCAGCAGTTACTCTTCGGGAGGGTACACCGGGGAGCTGTTTTTT
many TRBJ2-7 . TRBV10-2 CASRGSGTRNEQYF TGCGCCAGCAGGGGGTCCGGGACAAGGAACGAGCAGTACTTC
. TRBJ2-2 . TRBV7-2 CASSQGTGWGTGELFF TGCGCCAGCAGCCAAGGAACGGGATGGGGCACCGGGGAGCTGTTTTTT